One T cell receptor beta chain is described in this entry. The target antigen is unknown. At the DNA level, this CDR3 is encoded by other sequences in the same sample as well. V lost 4 bases, J lost 4 bases, and 5 bases stayed unmatched. CDR3 length equals 15 residues. Germline-derived CDR1 and CDR2 are SGHRS and YFSETQ. The source of the sample is a study of OX40 agonist ivuxolimab in advanced cancers. Study-level findings and limits: Within 6 weeks, CD4+ and CD8+ blood T cells expanded clonally at 0.1 to 3.0 mg/kg.

The assay was immunoSEQ multiplex PCR, and TCRdb's table has in-frame clones only and misses some. Of tens of thousands of clones listed, roughly 86% are singletons. The starting material was CD4+ or CD8+ T cells sorted from blood, obtained in a trial of the OX40 agonist ivuxolimab. The chain employs TRBV5-1 and TRBJ2-2; 9 bases align to TRBD1. This TCR derives from an adult with an advanced solid tumor such as melanoma, head and neck, liver or kidney cancer. The CDR3 DNA is TGCGCCAGCAGCGAACAGGGGGCGGGCACCGGGGAGCTGTTTTTT. Its protein is CASSEQGAGTGELFF.